Following are 3 T cell receptor beta chains from one sample sequenced in a study of blood T cell repertoires in COVID-19. Produced via immunoSEQ multiplex PCR; TCRdb's table is partial and in-frame only. This table has some 100,000 clones, roughly 89% appearing once. Material for sequencing was peripheral blood. These TCRs come from a man aged 65 to 85 with acute or convalescent COVID-19.

This chain uses TRBV7-3 with TRBJ1-2, with TRBD1 identical over 7 bases. Trimming took 5 bases from V and 4 from J; bases not matched to a gene: 10. CDR3 length: 15 amino acids. From germline, CDR1 is SGHTA and CDR2 FQGTGA. DNA for the CDR3: TGTGCCAGCAGCCCAGCAGGGGGTCGAGGCTATGGCTACACCTTC. Translation gives CASSPAGGRGYGYTF.

The rearrangement joins TRBV18 to TRBJ1-3, with 12 nucleotides matching TRBD1. V trimming: 5 bases; J trimming: 2 bases; junction bases outside the gene matches: 10. This CDR3 is 18 amino acids long. Germline assignment: CDR1 KGHSH and CDR2 LQKENI. CDR3 in amino acids: CASSEFPGQGAPGNTIYF. CDR3 bases: TGTGCCAGCTCAGAGTTTCCGGGACAGGGGGCACCTGGAAACACCATATATTTT.

The rearrangement links TRBV5-6 to TRBJ1-6; D is uncertain. Germline assignment: CDR1 SGHDT and CDR2 YYEEEE. The germline V and J ends were trimmed by 6 bases and 7 bases, with 11 bases remaining between them. This CDR3 spans 13 amino acids. CDR3 loop: CASTGLDNSPLHF. DNA of the CDR3: TGTGCCAGCACCGGACTGGACAATTCACCCCTCCACTTT.